This entry concerns a single T cell receptor (beta chain). Described time point: 2015-2016 season, pre-vaccination. Blood volume per time point ranged from roughly 35 to 110 mL. This CDR3 is 13 amino acids long. Germline lookup yields CDR1 MNHNY and CDR2 SVGAGI (reference sequence). V trimming: 6 bases; J trimming: 10 bases; junction bases outside the gene matches: 11. The record originates from a study of follicular helper T cells after annual influenza vaccination. This table comes from immunoSEQ multiplex PCR, and its TCRdb copy is limited to in-frame clones, with some not included. Counted here are under 15,000 clones, 60% to 80% occurring once; the ten biggest clones make up 3% to 4%.

The input for sequencing was CXCR5+ CD38- circulating T follicular helper cells from blood, taken on the day of influenza vaccination. The subset denotes: circulating Tfh, non-naive CD4+CXCR5+PD-1+ (ICOS+CD38+ or ICOS-CD38-). The source of this sequence is an adult who received the influenza vaccine. The genes are TRBV6-6 and TRBJ1-1; 7 nucleotides match TRBD1. This CDR3 reads CASRRTTGEGAFF. The CDR3 bases are TGTGCCAGCAGGCGTACTACAGGGGAAGGAGCTTTCTTT.